Below are 12 T cell receptor beta chains sequenced from a single sample in a study of follicular helper T cells after annual influenza vaccination listed by TCRdb under 2017. What the time point label conveys for this sample: 2014-2015 season, 7 days after vaccination. Receptor libraries were prepared by the immunoSEQ multiplex PCR assay. TCRdb re-hosts the immuneACCESS table, in-frame sequences only. Its copies lack some clones; in the studies checked, an unresolved V gene accounts for under half of them, and the cause for the rest is not known. In this sample the table shows 9,300 or so clones, more than 80% of which occur a single time. The top ten constitute 3% to 4% of the sample. The starting material was CXCR5+ CD38- circulating T follicular helper cells from blood, obtained 7 days after influenza vaccination. The meaning of the sample's cell subset or site label: circulating Tfh, non-naive CD4+CXCR5+PD-1+ (ICOS+CD38+ or ICOS-CD38-). These receptors all come from an adult who received the influenza vaccine.

The chain uses TRBV5-4 and TRBJ2-1; 9 bases are shared with TRBD1. Germline V gene sequence: CDR1 SGHNT, CDR2 YYREEE (reference sequence). The trim removed 4 bases at V and 7 bases at J, leaving 9 bases unmatched. The CDR3 contains 15 residues. CDR3 coding DNA: TGTGCCAGCAGCCCGGACAGGGGCATTCGAAATGAGCAGTTCTTC. It translates to CASSPDRGIRNEQFF.

This chain uses TRBV10-2 with TRBJ2-7; 8 bases align to TRBD1. This CDR3 has 13 amino acids. The ends lost 7 bases at V and 7 bases at J; junction bases unmatched: 9. From germline, CDR1 is WSHSY and CDR2 SAAADI. The DNA of the CDR3 is TGCGCCAGCAAGAATACACAGGGGGGTGAGCAGTACTTC. Translated, it gives CASKNTQGGEQYF.

The chain is built from TRBV6-5 and TRBJ2-7; the match to TRBD1 covers 7 bases. The CDR3 spans 13 residues. The V segment lost 6 bases and the J segment 0 bases; nucleotides outside the gene matches: 2. Germline assignment: CDR1 MNHEY and CDR2 SVGAGI. Here the CDR3 DNA reads TGTGCCAGCAGACGGGACAGCTCCTACGAGCAGTACTTC. Translation gives CASRRDSSYEQYF.

The rearrangement joins TRBV23-1 to TRBJ1-2; D not certain. TRBV23-1 is noted as an ORF with a role that remains uncertain. The CDR3 is 18 residues long. V lost 2 bases and J 5 bases, leaving 24 bases between the germline ends. The CDR3 nucleotides read TGCGCCAGCAGTCAACCGAACCCCCTCGTAGAGGGCGTATATGGCTACACCTTC. This codes for CASSQPNPLVEGVYGYTF.

By frequency in the sample, this clone is large. V usage is TRBV14 and J usage is TRBJ2-1; D is ambiguous. Trimming stripped 0 bases from V and 4 bases from J, with 7 bases between. This CDR3 is 14 amino acids long. Germline lookup yields CDR1 SGHDN and CDR2 FVKESK. In DNA form, the CDR3 reads TGTGCCAGCAGCCAAGATCAAGTATACAATGAGCAGTTCTTC. This codes for CASSQDQVYNEQFF. The full variable domain, its missing parts supplied by reference TRBV14 and TRBJ2-1, is EAGVTQFPSHSVIEKGQTVTLRCDPISGHDNLYWYRRVMGKEIKFLLHFVKESKQDESGMPNNRFLAERTGGTYSTLKVQPAELEDSGVYFCASSQDQVYNEQFFGPGTRLTVL.

The J gene is TRBJ2-1, the V gene TRBV7-9, with 7 nucleotides matching TRBD1. Per germline, CDR1 SEHNR and CDR2 FQNEAQ (reference sequence). V gave up 4 bases and J gave up 6 bases; unmatched junction bases: 3. CDR3 size: 13 residues. The DNA for the CDR3 is TGTGCCAGCAGCTCGACAGGGTTCAATGAGCAGTTCTTC. Residues: CASSSTGFNEQFF.

This clone came up once. CDR3 sequence: CASSLSGTGSFFSGNTIYF. Written as DNA, the CDR3 is TGTGCCAGCAGTTTAAGTGGGACAGGGAGCTTTTTCTCTGGAAACACCATATATTTT. The chain is built from TRBV28 and TRBJ1-3, with 9 bases fitting TRBD1. Germline V gene lookup returns CDR1 MDHEN and CDR2 SYDVKM. CDR3 length: 19 residues. The junction had 11 bases not matched to a gene; V was cut back by 2 bases and J by 0 bases.

This clone was picked up one time. This rearrangement joins TRBV2 to TRBJ2-3; 8 bases map to TRBD2. J lost 0 bases, V lost 9 bases, and 5 bases had no gene match. CDR1 and CDR2 from the germline V gene are SNHLY and FYNNEI. The CDR3 sequence is 14 residues long. The CDR3 region has the DNA TGTGCCAGAAGAGGGACTAGTAGCACAGATACGCAGTATTTT. It codes for CARRGTSSTDTQYF.

V gene TRBV7-6 combines with J gene TRBJ1-1; D is unclear. The CDR3 spans 13 residues. V lost 4 bases and J lost 0, with 6 bases in between. Germline V lookup: CDR1 SGHVS, CDR2 FNYEAQ. The CDR3 sequence is CASSSRMNTEAFF. The CDR3 DNA sequence: TGTGCCAGCAGCTCCAGGATGAACACTGAAGCTTTCTTT.

This clone has only a few counts. The rearrangement uses TRBV30 and TRBJ2-7; TRBD2 matches at 10 bases. This CDR3 has 15 amino acids. Germline V lookup: CDR1 GTSNPN, CDR2 SVGIG (reference sequence). The V gene end was trimmed by 0 bases and the J gene end by 5 bases; junction bases not matched to a gene: 7. The CDR3 region is CAWSVGLAGAHEQYF. In nucleotides, the CDR3 is TGTGCCTGGAGTGTAGGGCTAGCGGGAGCCCACGAGCAGTACTTC.

This clone has a single count. This chain links TRBV2 with TRBJ2-4; 10 bases are a match to TRBD2. The CDR3 contains 17 residues. J lost 0 bases, V lost 10 bases, and 12 bases had no gene match. Germline CDR1 SNHLY, CDR2 FYNNEI. CDR3 DNA sequence: TGTGCCAACGCGGGATTAGCGGGGGGACTAGCCAAAAACATTCAGTACTTC. Encoded protein: CANAGLAGGLAKNIQYF.

The chain carries TRBV6-5 and TRBJ2-2, with TRBD2 matching over 7 bases. With V trimmed by 6 bases and J by 5 bases, 6 bases remained unmatched. The CDR3 totals 14 residues. CDR1 is MNHEY and CDR2 is SVGAGI in the germline V gene. CDR3 residues: CASSRGVGTGELFF. The CDR3, as DNA: TGTGCCAGCAGCCGGGGGGTAGGGACCGGGGAGCTGTTTTTT.